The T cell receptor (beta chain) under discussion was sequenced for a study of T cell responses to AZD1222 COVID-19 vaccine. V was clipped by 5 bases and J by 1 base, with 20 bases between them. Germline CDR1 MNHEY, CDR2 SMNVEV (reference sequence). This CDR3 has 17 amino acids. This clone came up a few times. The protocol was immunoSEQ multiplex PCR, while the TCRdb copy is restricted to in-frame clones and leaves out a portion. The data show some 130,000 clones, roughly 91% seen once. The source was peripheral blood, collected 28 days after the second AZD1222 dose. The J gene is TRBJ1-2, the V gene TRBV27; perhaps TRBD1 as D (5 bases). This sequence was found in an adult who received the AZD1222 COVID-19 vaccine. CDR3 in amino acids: CASSPSPGNSYNYGYTF. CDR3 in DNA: TGTGCCAGCAGTCCTTCACCAGGGAATTCCTATAACTATGGCTACACCTTC.